The entry below gives a single T cell receptor beta chain sequence along with its context. Its antigen remains unidentified. The length of the CDR3 is 15 residues. V shed 2 bases and J 4 bases; nucleotides not matched to a gene: 6. Germline values: CDR1 SEHNR, CDR2 FQNEAQ (reference sequence). TCRdb's copy holds only in-frame clones and misses some; the assay was immunoSEQ multiplex PCR. The data contain millions of clones, more than 90% of them seen just once; the ten biggest clones take up 0.11% to 0.15%. This sample was taken from a study of shared clonotypes between healthy human individuals. General observations from the study: Non-shared clonotypes showed lower generation probabilities than clonotypes common to all four donors.

This TCR was sampled from a man aged 18 to 35 in good health. The material sequenced was naive CD4+ T cells sorted from blood. The subset here: CD45RA+ positively selected. J is TRBJ2-3 and V is TRBV7-9; 7 bases are shared with TRBD1. The CDR3 sequence is CASSLTGVNSDTQYF. The CDR3 DNA reads TGTGCCAGCAGCTTAACAGGGGTTAATTCAGATACGCAGTATTTT.